The clone carrying this T cell receptor beta chain was counted a few times. Source study methods: Reference gene primer amplification in the assay estimated nucleated cell counts. Method: immunoSEQ multiplex PCR; TCRdb's copy keeps in-frame clones and lacks some. V and J calls and clone size are given by that table; D and trimming were obtained from the DNA. The repertoire consists of 150,000 to 200,000 clones, with less than 90% occurring once and the leading ten covering 6.5% to 8.5%. Germline V gene lookup returns CDR1 MNHNY and CDR2 SVGAGI (reference sequence). The length of the CDR3 is 15 residues. Trimming left V 6 bases short and J 7 bases short, with 19 bases between. The sample is drawn from a study of blood T cell repertoires in COVID-19. Study-level information: The United States, Italy and Spain were the sources of the acute and convalescent COVID-19 samples. In each case, the material was cDNA or gDNA derived from T cells, B-cell-depleted T cells, or PBMCs.

The chain employs TRBV6-6 and TRBJ1-5, with D possibly TRBD1 on 5 matching bases. The origin of this receptor is a woman aged 65 to 85 with COVID-19, enrolled during active disease. The sequencing sample was made of peripheral blood. In DNA form, the CDR3 reads TGTGCCAGCAGGACGAATCGACAGATCCCCCAGCCCCAGCATTTT. Translating it yields CASRTNRQIPQPQHF.